This TCR beta chain was recorded in a study of blood T cell repertoires in COVID-19. On the study more broadly: Samples came from the United States, Italy and Spain, spanning acute and convalescent COVID-19. T cells, B-cell-depleted T cells, or PBMCs provided the cDNA or gDNA that served as material.

V lost 4 bases, J lost 4 bases, and 6 bases stayed unmatched. The CDR3 runs 14 residues. Germline CDR1 is LGHDT and CDR2 is YNNKEL (reference sequence). In the original processing: Estimated nucleated cell counts came from reference gene primer amplification. Measured with immunoSEQ multiplex PCR; TCRdb has only the in-frame clones, and not every one. The V and J calls and clone size come from that table; D and trimming were worked out from the DNA. The sample includes around 230,000 clones, around 80% of them seen just once. The rearrangement uses TRBV3-1 (or the pseudogene TRBV3-2) and TRBJ1-1, with 7 bases fitting TRBD1. The sequence was collected from a middle-aged man who had recovered from COVID-19. The sequenced sample was peripheral blood. The CDR3 region is CASSPGGRGTEAFF. DNA of the CDR3: TGTGCCAGCAGCCCAGGGGGGCGGGGCACTGAAGCTTTCTTT.